The 32 T cell receptor beta chains given below trace back to one sample, sequenced in a study of cytomegalovirus exposure and HLA in healthy donors. This table comes from immunoSEQ multiplex PCR, and its TCRdb copy is limited to in-frame clones, with some not included. The table lists under 250,000 clones, 70% to 90% of them singletons. Specimen: PBMCs. The receptors come from a woman between 18 and 29 years old in good health and CMV-seronegative.

This chain uses TRBV5-4 with TRBJ2-7; 9 positions match TRBD1. With 4 bases clipped from V and 4 bases from J, the junction kept 9 bases outside the gene matches. Germline lookup yields CDR1 SGHNT and CDR2 YYREEE (reference sequence). The CDR3 length is 15 residues. CDR3 DNA: TGTGCCAGCAGCGAACCGGGACAGGGACCTTACGAGCAGTACTTC. Translating it yields CASSEPGQGPYEQYF.

The V gene is TRBV30, the J gene TRBJ2-1; the D gene is possibly TRBD2 (6 bases). The CDR3 extends over 15 amino acids. Trimming took off 0 bases at V and 2 bases at J, with 11 bases between the two ends. The germline V gene has CDR1 GTSNPN and CDR2 SVGIG (reference sequence). CDR3 protein: CAWSVLRGTYNEQFF. In DNA, the CDR3 is TGTGCCTGGAGTGTACTGCGCGGGACCTACAATGAGCAGTTCTTC.

The chain links TRBV5-1 to TRBJ2-5; TRBD1 or TRBD2 may be the D gene (5 bases each). The V end lost 4 bases, the J end lost 2 bases, and 18 bases lay between the germline ends. Looked up from germline, CDR1 is SGHRS and CDR2 is YFSETQ. The length of the CDR3 is 16 residues. In DNA, the CDR3 is TGCGCCAGCAGCCCACCTACAGGACGGGGTCAAGAGACCCAGTACTTC. Protein: CASSPPTGRGQETQYF.

This sequence joins TRBV18 and TRBJ1-1, with D possibly being TRBD1 (5 bases). This CDR3 is built from 13 residues. V dropped 2 bases and J dropped 4 bases, with 8 bases sitting between them. Germline lookup yields CDR1 KGHSH and CDR2 LQKENI. The CDR3 nucleotides read TGTGCCAGCTCACCAAAGGGACCCACTGAAGCTTTCTTT. Translation gives CASSPKGPTEAFF.

This clone was seen just once. The chain has TRBV5-1 and TRBJ2-7, with 11 bases identical to TRBD1. The CDR3 is 15 residues long. Germline lookup yields CDR1 SGHRS and CDR2 YFSETQ. V dropped 4 bases and J dropped 2; count of bases not matched to a gene: 5. The CDR3 is CASSPDRGRPYEQYF. The CDR3 nucleotides are TGCGCCAGCAGCCCGGACAGGGGGCGCCCCTACGAGCAGTACTTC.

The genes are TRBV14 and TRBJ1-6, with D possibly TRBD1 on 6 matching bases. The germline gives CDR1 SGHDN, CDR2 FVKESK. There are 13 residues in the CDR3. V lost 4 bases and J 11 bases, leaving 12 bases between the germline ends. The CDR3 spells CASSLTGLTPLHF. The CDR3 nucleotides read TGTGCCAGCAGCCTAACAGGGTTAACACCCCTCCACTTT.

Regarding this clone: It may be a read error: a sequence one base away is much more abundant. The genes are TRBV9 and TRBJ2-2; unclear D gene. The CDR3 is 12 residues long. Germline assignment: CDR1 SGDLS and CDR2 YYNGEE. The V and J ends lost 4 bases and 3 bases respectively, with 4 bases between them. CDR3: CASSFYTGELFF. DNA for the CDR3: TGTGCCAGCAGCTTCTACACCGGGGAGCTGTTTTTT.

J is TRBJ2-7 and V is TRBV6-1, with D possibly matching TRBD1 (5 bases). The CDR3 runs to 13 residues. Germline assignment: CDR1 MNHNS and CDR2 SASEGT. V was clipped by 4 bases and J by 7 bases, with 14 bases between them. The CDR3 DNA follows: TGTGCCAGCAGTGGTGGTGGGGCGCCGGAGCAGTACTTC. Translating it yields CASSGGGAPEQYF.

This clone was observed a handful of times. This chain uses TRBV6-1 with TRBJ1-2; TRBD1 matches 10 bases. J lost 4 bases, V lost 4 bases, and 9 bases had no gene match. This CDR3 has 16 amino acids. The V gene's germline CDR1 is MNHNS and CDR2 SASEGT. CDR3 region: CASSGIGTGVGYGYTF. In DNA form, the CDR3 reads TGTGCCAGCAGTGGCATAGGGACAGGGGTTGGCTATGGCTACACCTTC.

This clone has just one count. The chain has TRBV6-5 and TRBJ1-1; D might be TRBD1 (6 bases). The V end was cut by 2 bases, the J end by 6 bases, with 10 bases between. Per germline, CDR1 MNHEY and CDR2 SVGAGI. This CDR3 region has 13 residues. The CDR3 DNA follows: TGTGCCAGCAGTTACACAGGGAGGCCTGAAGCTTTCTTT. This translates into CASSYTGRPEAFF.

The chain employs TRBV5-1 and TRBJ2-2, with TRBD2 as a possible D gene (6 bases). Between the trimmed V and J ends, which lost 5 bases and 8 bases, there was a span of 13 bases. CDR3 length: 13 amino acids. CDR1 is SGHRS and CDR2 is YFSETQ in the germline V gene. In DNA, the CDR3 is TGCGCCAGCAGACCGGGGGAGAGAGGGGAGCTGTTTTTT. Translated: CASRPGERGELFF.

The gene calls are TRBV29-1 and TRBJ2-7, with D possibly matching TRBD2 (5 bases). From germline, CDR1 is SQVTM and CDR2 ANQGSEA. The CDR3 has 14 amino acids. CDR3 region: CIIWAGPGRDEQYF. As DNA, the CDR3 is TGCATCATATGGGCGGGCCCAGGTCGGGACGAGCAGTACTTC.

The chain joins TRBV29-1 to TRBJ2-1, with a weak D call TRBD1 (6 bases). CDR1 is SQVTM, CDR2 ANQGSEA, per germline. Trimming took 1 base from V and 5 from J, leaving 9 bases between them. The CDR3 runs 13 residues. The CDR3, as DNA: TGCAGCGTTGAAGGTTGGGGGCACAATGAGCAGTTCTTC. As protein: CSVEGWGHNEQFF.

V gene TRBV9 combines with J gene TRBJ1-1, with TRBD1 as a possible D gene (5 bases). Trimming shortened V by 4 bases and J by 1 base, and 26 bases separated the two germline ends. The V gene's germline CDR1 is SGDLS and CDR2 YYNGEE. The CDR3 sequence is 19 residues long. CDR3 bases: TGTGCCAGCAGCCCCCGGGAGCCGGGCAGGGTAAAAGGGAACACTGAAGCTTTCTTT. Translation gives CASSPREPGRVKGNTEAFF.

This clone has a single count. J is TRBJ2-1 and V is TRBV12-5; maybe TRBD1 (6 bases). Between the trimmed V and J ends, which lost 4 bases and 11 bases, there was a span of 9 bases. The CDR3 covers 11 residues. Germline V lookup: CDR1 LGHNT, CDR2 FRNRAP. CDR3 sequence reads: CASGSGQQQFF. As DNA, the CDR3 is TGTGCTAGTGGTTCCGGACAGCAGCAGTTCTTC.

Many counts were recorded for this clone. The chain links TRBV6-5 to TRBJ2-2, with 7 bases that match TRBD2. V was pared by 6 bases and J by 5 bases, with 6 bases of the junction left unmatched. The germline CDR1 and CDR2 sequences are MNHEY and SVGAGI. The CDR3 runs 14 residues. Written as DNA, the CDR3 is TGTGCCAGCAGAGACGGGGGGAGAACCGGGGAGCTGTTTTTT. It encodes CASRDGGRTGELFF.

V is TRBV5-1 and J is TRBJ2-7; 9 bases are shared with TRBD1. The CDR3 has 17 amino acids. The V segment lost 2 bases and the J segment 5 bases; nucleotides outside the gene matches: 14. The V gene's germline CDR1 is SGHRS and CDR2 YFSETQ. CDR3 protein: CASSFITGTGPGNEQYF. The DNA for the CDR3 is TGCGCCAGCAGCTTTATCACCGGGACAGGGCCCGGGAACGAGCAGTACTTC.

The chain uses TRBV15 and TRBJ1-5, with 9 bases fitting TRBD1. Germline V CDR1 and CDR2: LNHNV, YYDKDF (reference sequence). The V segment lost 0 bases and the J segment 4 bases; nucleotides outside the gene matches: 1. This CDR3 comprises 15 residues. CDR3 nucleotides: TGTGCCACCAGCAGAGATGGGACAGGGAATCAGCCCCAGCATTTT. Encoded protein: CATSRDGTGNQPQHF.

This clone was counted once. The J gene is TRBJ2-1, the V gene TRBV9; D could derive from TRBD1 or TRBD2 (5 bases each). Germline V gives CDR1 SGDLS, CDR2 YYNGEE. There are 14 residues in the CDR3. Trimming stripped 4 bases from V and 7 bases from J, with 15 bases between. The CDR3 protein is CASSHSGRDNEQFF. DNA of the CDR3: TGTGCCAGCAGCCACTCGGGACGGGATAATGAGCAGTTCTTC.

The CDR3 DNA sequence: TGTGCCAGCAGCCCGATCCGGGACAGCAGCACAGATACGCAGTATTTT. Translated, it gives CASSPIRDSSTDTQYF. The genes are TRBV5-4 and TRBJ2-3, with TRBD1 matching 7 bases. This CDR3 is built from 16 residues. Losses at the gene ends were 4 bases for V and 0 bases for J; bases not matched to a gene: 8. Looked up from germline, CDR1 is SGHNT and CDR2 is YYREEE (reference sequence). The variable domain in full, with the rest retrieved from reference TRBV5-4 and TRBJ2-3, is ETGVTQSPTHLIKTRGQQVTLRCSSQSGHNTVSWYQQALGQGPQFIFQYYREEENGRGNFPPRFSGLQFPNYSSELNVNALELDDSALYLCASSPIRDSSTDTQYFGPGTRLTVL.

The chain is built from TRBV30 and TRBJ1-1, with a possible D match to TRBD1 (6 bases). Germline CDR1 reads GTSNPN; CDR2 reads SVGIG (reference sequence). Deletions cut 0 bases from V and 5 bases from J, with 16 bases between. This CDR3 is built from 15 residues. The CDR3 reads CAWSVLRGVVTEAFF. CDR3 in DNA: TGTGCCTGGAGTGTACTTAGGGGGGTCGTTACTGAAGCTTTCTTT.

The V call is TRBV10-1, the J call TRBJ2-7, with 8 positions matching TRBD2. CDR1 and CDR2 (germline): WNHNN, SYGVQD (reference sequence). CDR3 length: 13 residues. With V trimmed by 3 bases and J by 6 bases, 4 bases remained unmatched. The CDR3 DNA sequence: TGCGCCAGCAGTGAAGCGGGAGCCAGCGAGCAGTACTTC. Amino acid sequence: CASSEAGASEQYF.

The table lists this clone with a count of one. The rearrangement links TRBV2 to TRBJ1-1; tentatively, D is TRBD1 (6 bases). Per the germline V gene, CDR1 is SNHLY and CDR2 is FYNNEI. The CDR3 is 12 amino acids. V lost 7 bases, J lost 7 bases, and 13 bases lay in between. CDR3 residues: CASKLDSLEAFF. CDR3 sequence (DNA): TGTGCCAGCAAATTGGACAGCCTTGAAGCTTTCTTT.

The chain is built from TRBV28 and TRBJ1-5; possibly TRBD1 for D (6 bases). CDR1 MDHEN and CDR2 SYDVKM come from the germline V gene. Trimming took off 5 bases at V and 6 bases at J, with 11 bases between the two ends. This CDR3 has 13 residues. CDR3 loop: CASSAGEGQPQHF. The CDR3 DNA follows: TGTGCCAGCAGTGCAGGGGAGGGTCAGCCCCAGCATTTT. The full variable domain, its missing parts supplied by reference TRBV28 and TRBJ1-5, is DVKVTQSSRYLVKRTGEKVFLECVQDMDHENMFWYRQDPGLGLRLIYFSYDVKMKEKGDIPEGYSVSREKKERFSLILESASTNQTSMYLCASSAGEGQPQHFGDGTRLSIL.

The V gene is TRBV18, the J gene TRBJ2-7, with TRBD1 matching over 8 bases. This CDR3 is 15 amino acids long. V was clipped by 3 bases and J by 6 bases; unmatched bases: 10. In germline, CDR1 is KGHSH, CDR2 LQKENI. In DNA, the CDR3 is TGTGCCAGCTCACCCATCGGGACAGGTGTAGGCGAGCAGTACTTC. This sequence encodes CASSPIGTGVGEQYF.

This chain joins TRBV5-6 and TRBJ2-1; 10 bases map to TRBD2. V shed 4 bases and J 6 bases; nucleotides not matched to a gene: 10. This CDR3 is built from 16 residues. Germline V gene lookup returns CDR1 SGHDT and CDR2 YYEEEE. In DNA form, the CDR3 reads TGTGCCAGCAGCGGGAGTGGTAGCGGGGGGTTCAATGAGCAGTTCTTC. Its protein is CASSGSGSGGFNEQFF.

Concerning this clone itself: This sample also contains other DNA sequences that code for the same CDR3. The V and J genes are TRBV2 and TRBJ1-1; D is ambiguous. Germline values: CDR1 SNHLY, CDR2 FYNNEI. Trimming cost V 4 bases and J 0 bases, with 6 bases left between them. The CDR3 loop spans 13 amino acids. CDR3 loop: CASSADLNTEAFF. The DNA for the CDR3 is TGTGCCAGCAGTGCGGATTTGAACACTGAAGCTTTCTTT.

The gene calls are TRBV28 and TRBJ2-3; no reliable D call. Looked up from germline, CDR1 is MDHEN and CDR2 is SYDVKM. The CDR3 totals 15 residues. Trimming pared 3 bases from V and 2 bases from J, leaving 12 bases between. The CDR3, as DNA: TGTGCCAGCAGTTTGGCCAGTTCTTCCACAGATACGCAGTATTTT. Translation gives CASSLASSSTDTQYF.

The chain links TRBV7-9 to TRBJ1-1, with no clear D. Deletions cut 0 bases from V and 4 bases from J, with 12 bases between. Germline CDR1 is SEHNR and CDR2 is FQNEAQ (reference sequence). The CDR3 is made up of 15 amino acids. CDR3 residues: CASSLADGSPTEAFF. The CDR3 bases are TGTGCCAGCAGCTTAGCGGACGGAAGCCCCACTGAAGCTTTCTTT.

The chain combines TRBV9 with TRBJ1-1; possibly TRBD1 for D (6 bases). Per the germline V gene, CDR1 is SGDLS and CDR2 is YYNGEE. Trimming removed 0 bases from V and 4 bases from J, with 16 bases in between. CDR3 length equals 16 residues. In nucleotides, the CDR3 is TGTGCCAGCAGCGTAGGGGAATTGGGGGCGAGCACTGAAGCTTTCTTT. This encodes CASSVGELGASTEAFF.

This chain uses TRBV28 with TRBJ2-7; no clear D gene. The V end lost 7 bases, the J end lost 2 bases, and 18 bases lay between the germline ends. This CDR3 has 15 amino acids. CDR1 is MDHEN and CDR2 is SYDVKM in the germline V gene. The CDR3 here is CASTPLGSRTYEQYF. DNA for the CDR3: TGTGCCAGCACCCCCTTGGGCAGCCGGACCTACGAGCAGTACTTC.

The chain joins TRBV9 to TRBJ2-1, with D possibly being TRBD2 (6 bases). The CDR3 sequence is 16 residues long. CDR1 is SGDLS and CDR2 is YYNGEE in the germline V gene. The ends were cut back, 2 bases at V and 8 bases at J, with 20 bases in the middle. The CDR3 sequence is CASSVFGGSDFDEQFF. The CDR3, as DNA: TGTGCCAGCAGCGTCTTTGGGGGGTCGGATTTCGATGAGCAGTTCTTC.